Listed here are 19 T cell receptor beta chains from one sample, sequenced in a study of cytomegalovirus exposure and HLA in healthy donors. Primers for the PCR totalled 60 Vbeta and 13 Jbeta. The protocol was immunoSEQ multiplex PCR, while the TCRdb copy is restricted to in-frame clones and leaves out a portion. This table holds roughly 110,000 clones, over 75% found once. Sequencing was performed on PBMCs. The receptors come from a man in his forties in good health and CMV-seropositive.

The chain joins TRBV4-1 to TRBJ2-7; D is ambiguous. Trimming stripped 2 bases from V and 2 bases from J, with 10 bases between. CDR3 length: 14 amino acids. CDR1 is MGHRA, CDR2 YSYEKL, per germline. Here the CDR3 reads CASSQSPGPYEQYF. As DNA, the CDR3 is TGCGCCAGCAGCCAAAGCCCCGGTCCCTACGAGCAGTACTTC.

This clone has a single count. An end of the junction differs from the germline gene, which may be a read error. The same CDR3 can be traced to other DNA sequences in this sample. V is TRBV7-3 and J is TRBJ1-1; D gene unclear. Germline V gene lookup returns CDR1 SGHTA and CDR2 FQGTGA. This CDR3 region has 12 residues. CDR3 loop: CASSRNYPEAFF. The CDR3 DNA follows: TGTGCCAGCAGCCGAAACTATCCTGAGGCTTTCTTT.

Note on this clone: An end of the junction differs from the germline gene, which may be a read error. The J gene is TRBJ2-1, the V gene TRBV7-9, with a possible D match to TRBD2 (6 bases). This CDR3 is built from 13 residues. Germline CDR1 and CDR2: SEHNR and FQNEAQ (reference sequence). The CDR3 spells CSSSWGVWNEQFF. CDR3 DNA: TGTTCCAGCAGCTGGGGGGTGTGGAATGAGCAGTTCTTC.

The chain uses TRBV4-3 and TRBJ1-2; TRBD1 aligns across 8 bases. CDR1 is LGHNA and CDR2 is YSLEER in the germline V gene. The V segment lost 1 base and the J segment 7 bases; nucleotides outside the gene matches: 8. The CDR3 covers 15 residues. The CDR3 DNA is TGCGCCAGCAGCCAAGCGCCCCAGGGGGCAGGTGGCTACACCTTC. This translates into CASSQAPQGAGGYTF.

DNA for the CDR3: TGTGCCAGCAGTCCGGGACAGCTAACCTCCGGGGAGCTGTTTTTT. Residues: CASSPGQLTSGELFF. The chain is built from TRBV25-1 and TRBJ2-2, with 7 bases identical to TRBD1. The CDR3 contains 15 residues. Germline trimming cut 5 bases from V and 6 bases from J; bases unmatched to any gene: 9. The germline gives CDR1 MGHDK, CDR2 SYGVNS.

The chain uses TRBV11-2 and TRBJ2-7, with D possibly being TRBD2 (6 bases). The V gene's germline CDR1 is SGHAT and CDR2 FQNNGV. V shed 1 base and J shed 6 bases, with 13 bases lying between them. CDR3 length: 14 amino acids. The CDR3 coding sequence is TGTGCCAGCAGCTTAGGGACGGACGGGGGCGAGCAGTACTTC. Translated: CASSLGTDGGEQYF.

V usage is TRBV19 and J usage is TRBJ1-6; unclear D gene. V lost 7 bases and J lost 4, with 14 bases in between. This CDR3 contains 15 residues. Looked up from germline, CDR1 is LNHDA and CDR2 is SQIVND (reference sequence). The CDR3, as DNA: TGTGCCAGTACCCCGGAGGGCGGGTATAATTCACCCCTCCACTTT. This translates into CASTPEGGYNSPLHF. Complete variable domain (other parts from reference TRBV19 and TRBJ1-6): DGGITQSPKYLFRKEGQNVTLSCEQNLNHDAMYWYRQDPGQGLRLIYYSQIVNDFQKGDIAEGYSVSREKKESFPLTVTSAQKNPTAFYLCASTPEGGYNSPLHFGNGTRLTVT.

The rearrangement joins TRBV6-5 to TRBJ1-1, with D maybe TRBD1 (5 bases). Germline loops: CDR1 MNHEY, CDR2 SVGAGI. The V end lost 7 bases, the J end lost 0 bases, and 15 bases lay between the germline ends. CDR3 length equals 15 residues. The CDR3 region has the DNA TGTGCCAGCACCAACGGGGGGGGAATGAACACTGAAGCTTTCTTT. Encoded protein: CASTNGGGMNTEAFF.

The chain joins TRBV19 to TRBJ1-5; D ambiguous. Looked up from germline, CDR1 is LNHDA and CDR2 is SQIVND (reference sequence). V gave up 6 bases and J gave up 4 bases, with 19 bases separating them. This CDR3 is built from 16 residues. CDR3: CASSPLGGLGNQPQHF. Written as DNA, the CDR3 is TGTGCCAGTAGCCCACTGGGCGGGTTAGGAAATCAGCCCCAGCATTTT. The complete variable domain, with remaining parts taken from reference TRBV19 and TRBJ1-5, reads DGGITQSPKYLFRKEGQNVTLSCEQNLNHDAMYWYRQDPGQGLRLIYYSQIVNDFQKGDIAEGYSVSREKKESFPLTVTSAQKNPTAFYLCASSPLGGLGNQPQHFGDGTRLSIL.

The chain couples TRBV5-4 to TRBJ1-1, with 10 bases that match TRBD1. Germline values: CDR1 SGHNT, CDR2 YYREEE (reference sequence). The J segment lost 1 base and the V segment lost 4 bases, leaving 4 bases of the junction unmatched. CDR3 length: 15 residues. CDR3 bases: TGTGCCAGCAGCATGGGACAGGGGCCGAACACTGAAGCTTTCTTT. It encodes CASSMGQGPNTEAFF.

CDR3 residues: CASRTGQGIYGYTF. CDR3 nucleotides: TGTGCCAGCAGGACGGGACAGGGCATCTATGGCTACACCTTC. The rearrangement uses TRBV28 and TRBJ1-2; 9 nucleotides align to TRBD1. CDR1 MDHEN and CDR2 SYDVKM come from the germline V gene. This CDR3 spans 14 amino acids. J lost 4 bases, V lost 6 bases, and 6 bases had no gene match.

The gene calls are TRBV7-9 and TRBJ1-1; D is perhaps TRBD1 (5 bases). The ends were cut back, 1 base at V and 3 bases at J, with 24 bases in the middle. The germline gives CDR1 SEHNR, CDR2 FQNEAQ (reference sequence). The CDR3 runs to 19 residues. CDR3 DNA sequence: TGTGCCAGCAGCTTAGATCTGCTTTGGGGGAGGGGCGGGGACACTGAAGCTTTCTTT. The encoded protein is CASSLDLLWGRGGDTEAFF.

The chain has TRBV2 and TRBJ1-5; 11 bases map to TRBD1. Per germline, CDR1 SNHLY and CDR2 FYNNEI. This CDR3 has 16 amino acids. J gave up 6 bases and V 6 bases, and 10 bases lay outside the gene matches. The CDR3 region is CASRQDRGRGIQPQHF. Written as DNA, the CDR3 is TGTGCCAGCAGGCAGGACAGGGGGCGCGGGATTCAGCCCCAGCATTTT.

The chain carries TRBV4-1 and TRBJ1-1, with 10 bases fitting TRBD1. Germline loops: CDR1 MGHRA, CDR2 YSYEKL. Germline trimming cut 1 base from V and 2 bases from J; bases unmatched to any gene: 4. The CDR3 spans 16 residues. The CDR3 loop is CASSQGGQGPNTEAFF. The CDR3 nucleotides are TGCGCCAGCAGCCAAGGGGGACAGGGGCCAAACACTGAAGCTTTCTTT.

The V gene is TRBV19, the J gene TRBJ2-7, with 8 bases fitting TRBD2. Germline lookup yields CDR1 LNHDA and CDR2 SQIVND (reference sequence). CDR3 length: 14 residues. V shed 4 bases and J 4 bases; nucleotides not matched to a gene: 6. The chain's CDR3 is CASSTAGGRYEQYF. As DNA, the CDR3 is TGTGCCAGTAGTACCGCGGGGGGTCGGTACGAGCAGTACTTC.

V gene TRBV19 combines with J gene TRBJ2-5; a weak D match, TRBD1 (6 bases). The CDR3 extends over 12 amino acids. From germline, CDR1 is LNHDA and CDR2 SQIVND (reference sequence). Trimming left V 9 bases short and J 5 bases short, with 13 bases between. CDR3 DNA: TGTGCCAGCCGACAGGCCGGGGAGACCCAGTACTTC. Residues: CASRQAGETQYF.

On this clone itself: Other DNA sequences in this sample translate to the same CDR3. The chain has TRBV7-2 and TRBJ2-2, with D uncertain. The V end was cut by 5 bases, the J end by 5 bases, with 3 bases between. Germline CDR1 is SGHTA and CDR2 is FQGNSA. CDR3 length: 11 amino acids. CDR3 loop: CASSLTGELFF. The CDR3 DNA reads as TGTGCCAGCAGCCTGACCGGGGAGCTGTTTTTT.

The J gene is TRBJ1-4, the V gene TRBV7-8, with D perhaps TRBD1 (6 bases). The length of the CDR3 is 14 residues. The V end lost 3 bases, the J end lost 4 bases, and 9 bases lay between the germline ends. Germline lookup yields CDR1 SGHVS and CDR2 FQNEAQ. The chain's CDR3 is CASSFLDSNEKLFF. The CDR3 bases are TGTGCCAGCAGCTTTCTGGACAGTAATGAAAAACTGTTTTTT.

The chain has TRBV21-1 and TRBJ1-2. TRBV21-1 is a documented pseudogene. The CDR3 is made up of 19 amino acids. CDR3 coding DNA: TGTGCCAGCAGCAAAATTCGGGGTCTTGTCCGACGTTCTAACTATGGCTACACCTTC. Amino acids: CASSKIRGLVRRSNYGYTF.